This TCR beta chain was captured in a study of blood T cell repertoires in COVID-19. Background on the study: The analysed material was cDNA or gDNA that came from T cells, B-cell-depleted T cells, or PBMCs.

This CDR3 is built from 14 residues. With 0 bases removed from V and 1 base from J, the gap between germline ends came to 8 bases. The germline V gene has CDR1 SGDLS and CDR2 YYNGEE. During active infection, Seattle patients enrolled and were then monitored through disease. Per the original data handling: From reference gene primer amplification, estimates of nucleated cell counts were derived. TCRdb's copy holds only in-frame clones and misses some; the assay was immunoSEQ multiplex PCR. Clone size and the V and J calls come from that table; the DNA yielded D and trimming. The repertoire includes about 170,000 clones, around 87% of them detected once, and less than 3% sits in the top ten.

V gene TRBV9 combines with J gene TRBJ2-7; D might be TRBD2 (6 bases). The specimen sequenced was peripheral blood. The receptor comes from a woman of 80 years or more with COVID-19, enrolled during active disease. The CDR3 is CASSVDGRSYEQYF. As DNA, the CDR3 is TGTGCCAGCAGCGTAGACGGGAGATCCTACGAGCAGTACTTC.